A selection of T cell receptor beta chains follows, all from one sample in a study of T cell repertoires and HLA-DP antigens. No antigens are known for them. Clones were sequenced by immunoSEQ multiplex PCR, and TCRdb holds only the in-frame ones, with some missing. The sample lists fewer than 95,000 clones; approximately 86% were seen once. Sequences were obtained from CD4+ T cells from PBMCs. The receptors stem from a man over 45 in good health and CMV-seronegative. CDR3s leave out the opening cysteine and the closing phenylalanine or tryptophan. Each record gives: J gene, V gene, CDR3 length, clone size, CDR3 protein. Size tells how often a clone was seen (once, few, many) or the class of an expanded clone, and some rows leave it out.

j_call: TRBJ1-5; v_call: TRBV5-1; cdr3_length: 11; clone_size: once; cdr3_aa: ASSLEGTQPQH
j_call: TRBJ1-4; v_call: TRBV21-1; cdr3_length: 18; clone_size: -; cdr3_aa: ASSKAAAGSGTEDNEKLF
j_call: TRBJ1-1; v_call: TRBV6-6; cdr3_length: 13; clone_size: -; cdr3_aa: ASRSVSQGGTEAF
j_call: TRBJ2-7; v_call: TRBV21-1; cdr3_length: 15; clone_size: -; cdr3_aa: ASSPRARVFYSYEQY
j_call: TRBJ2-5; v_call: TRBV5-4; cdr3_length: 14; clone_size: -; cdr3_aa: ASSQPGLARQETQY
j_call: TRBJ2-7; v_call: TRBV7-2; cdr3_length: 13; clone_size: -; cdr3_aa: ASSQGLAAAYEQY
j_call: TRBJ2-1; v_call: TRBV28; cdr3_length: 11; clone_size: once; cdr3_aa: ASNLARYNEQF
j_call: TRBJ2-3; v_call: TRBV4-3; cdr3_length: 13; clone_size: -; cdr3_aa: ASSQQTSIADTQY
j_call: TRBJ1-2; v_call: TRBV4-2; cdr3_length: 10; clone_size: few; cdr3_aa: ASSQDSSGYT
j_call: TRBJ1-6; v_call: TRBV4-3; cdr3_length: 11; clone_size: -; cdr3_aa: ASKQDPNSPLH
j_call: TRBJ1-2; v_call: TRBV29-1; cdr3_length: 6; clone_size: -; cdr3_aa: SVGGYT
j_call: TRBJ2-3; v_call: TRBV9; cdr3_length: 14; clone_size: -; cdr3_aa: ASSVRTSGGTDTQY
j_call: TRBJ1-3; v_call: TRBV2; cdr3_length: 16; clone_size: -; cdr3_aa: ASSEVFRGESSGNTIY
j_call: TRBJ2-1; v_call: TRBV5-8; cdr3_length: 13; clone_size: -; cdr3_aa: ASSHWTSVYNEQF
j_call: TRBJ2-5; v_call: TRBV29-1; cdr3_length: 9; clone_size: -; cdr3_aa: SGGLGETQY
j_call: TRBJ2-5; v_call: TRBV5-4; cdr3_length: 12; clone_size: -; cdr3_aa: ASSLTGGKETQY
j_call: TRBJ2-5; v_call: TRBV5-1; cdr3_length: 12; clone_size: -; cdr3_aa: ASSNPTGRETQY
j_call: TRBJ2-3; v_call: TRBV29-1; cdr3_length: 13; clone_size: -; cdr3_aa: SVERRGGRTDTQY
j_call: TRBJ2-1; v_call: TRBV19; cdr3_length: 13; clone_size: once; cdr3_aa: ASSAIDKGYNEQF
j_call: TRBJ2-7; v_call: TRBV28; cdr3_length: 13; clone_size: -; cdr3_aa: ASSLRQGAVYEQY
j_call: TRBJ1-1; v_call: TRBV11-2; cdr3_length: 13; clone_size: -; cdr3_aa: ASSFGNTMNTEAF
j_call: TRBJ2-7; v_call: TRBV5-5; cdr3_length: 15; clone_size: once; cdr3_aa: ASSDGTSGLLRGSKY
j_call: TRBJ2-7; v_call: TRBV9; cdr3_length: 11; clone_size: -; cdr3_aa: ASSVNPGYEQY
j_call: TRBJ2-1; v_call: TRBV4-3; cdr3_length: 14; clone_size: -; cdr3_aa: ASSQDSDRPNNEQF
j_call: TRBJ2-3; v_call: TRBV19; cdr3_length: 11; clone_size: -; cdr3_aa: ASSIGHTDTQY
j_call: TRBJ1-5; v_call: TRBV6-1; cdr3_length: 14; clone_size: -; cdr3_aa: ASSGPAASGNQPQH
j_call: TRBJ2-7; v_call: TRBV6-6; cdr3_length: 12; clone_size: few; cdr3_aa: ASTDVDRKIEQY
j_call: TRBJ1-2; v_call: TRBV7-2; cdr3_length: 9; clone_size: -; cdr3_aa: ASSSVWGYT